One sample yielded the 11 T cell receptor beta chains listed below, sequenced in a study of response to subunit inactivated influenza vaccine. Via MiXCR, TCRdb re-called the RT-PCR reads, giving one row per CDR3 protein. This sample has 750,000 to 850,000 distinct CDR3 sequences; about 18% occur once, and the top ten carry about a tenth. The starting material was PBMCs from blood, obtained roughly 5 days after vaccination. The origin of the receptors is a man aged 50 to 59 who received an inactivated influenza vaccine.

Remarks on this clonotype: The junction and the germline gene differ at one end; a read error may be behind it. This chain joins TRBV5-5 and TRBJ1-2; D gene unclear. The CDR3 is 14 amino acids. Germline V CDR1 and CDR2: SGHKS, YYEKEE (reference sequence). CDR3 DNA sequence: TGTGCCAGAAGCTTGGTGGGAATTACCTATGGCTACACCTTC. This translates into CARSLVGITYGYTF.

This rearrangement joins TRBV20-1 to TRBJ2-1, with TRBD1 matching 8 bases. J lost 7 bases, V lost 1 base, and 3 bases had no gene match. The CDR3 extends over 13 amino acids. CDR1 is DFQATT and CDR2 is SNEGSKA in the germline V gene (reference sequence). CDR3 bases: TGCAGTGCTAGAGGACAGGGGCGTAATGAGCAGTTCTTC. This encodes CSARGQGRNEQFF.

The J gene is TRBJ2-7, the V gene TRBV21-1; the D call TRBD2 from the table was never checked on the DNA. TRBV21-1 is recorded as a pseudogene. The CDR3 consists of 16 residues. CDR3 sequence: CASSAPGSSGRYEQYF. In DNA form, the CDR3 reads TGTGCCAGCAGCGCCCCGGGATCTAGCGGGCGTTACGAGCAGTACTTC.

V gene TRBV4-2 combines with J gene TRBJ2-7; D is unclear. From germline, CDR1 is LGHNA and CDR2 YNFKEQ. Trimming took 4 bases from V and 6 from J, leaving 13 bases between them. This CDR3 comprises 13 residues. The CDR3 loop is CASSRNAAGEQYF. CDR3 DNA: TGTGCCAGCAGCCGAAACGCCGCCGGCGAGCAGTACTTC.

This chain joins TRBV5-1 and TRBJ1-6, with D tentatively TRBD1 (5 bases). The V end lost 2 bases, the J end lost 7 bases, and 10 bases lay between the germline ends. In germline, CDR1 is SGHRS, CDR2 YFSETQ. This CDR3 contains 14 residues. The CDR3 DNA reads as TGCGCCAGCAGCTTCGGGACGGGGAATTCACCCCTCCACTTT. Its translation is CASSFGTGNSPLHF.

The chain combines TRBV10-3 with TRBJ2-7; 10 positions agree with TRBD1. Trimming cost V 8 bases and J 4 bases; bases outside gene matches: 5. This CDR3 has 13 residues. The V gene's germline CDR1 is ENHRY and CDR2 SYGVKD. Written as DNA, the CDR3 is TGTGCCATCGGGACAGGGGTTTCATACGAGCAGTACTTC. Amino acids: CAIGTGVSYEQYF.

This clonotype came up a few times. CDR3 loop: CSVPKDRAWTGGNYGYTF. In nucleotides, the CDR3 is TGCAGCGTTCCTAAGGACAGGGCCTGGACGGGGGGTAACTATGGCTACACCTTC. The chain uses TRBV29-1 and TRBJ1-2, with 8 bases fitting TRBD1. With 5 bases clipped from V and 1 base from J, the junction kept 18 bases outside the gene matches. This CDR3 spans 18 amino acids. Germline assignment: CDR1 SQVTM and CDR2 ANQGSEA. The variable domain in full, completed from reference TRBV29-1 and TRBJ1-2, reads SAVISQKPSRDICQRGTSLTIQCQVDSQVTMMFWYRQQPGQSLTLIATANQGSEATYESGFVIDKFPISRPNLTFSTLTVSNMSPEDSSIYLCSVPKDRAWTGGNYGYTFGSGTRLTVV.

The CDR3 protein is CATRAGTGVMNTEAFF. CDR3 coding DNA: TGTGCCACCAGAGCCGGGACAGGGGTCATGAACACTGAAGCTTTCTTT. This sequence joins TRBV24-1 and TRBJ1-1, with 10 bases lining up with TRBD1. V was clipped by 7 bases and J by 0 bases; unmatched bases: 7. The CDR3 covers 16 residues. Looked up from germline, CDR1 is KGHDR and CDR2 is SFDVKD.

This clonotype was found a few times. The chain has TRBV29-1 and TRBJ2-7; tentatively, D is TRBD1 (6 bases). This CDR3 is 13 amino acids long. Trimming removed 6 bases from V and 3 bases from J, with 15 bases in between. Germline CDR1 reads SQVTM; CDR2 reads ANQGSEA. The DNA of the CDR3 is TGCAGCGTGGGGGCCAGGGGTCGCTACGAGCAGTACTTC. This sequence encodes CSVGARGRYEQYF.

The chain is built from TRBV29-1 and TRBJ1-1; 10 positions agree with TRBD1. V lost 6 bases, J lost 4 bases, and 11 bases stayed unmatched. The germline V gene has CDR1 SQVTM and CDR2 ANQGSEA. The CDR3 loop spans 15 amino acids. Written as DNA, the CDR3 is TGCAGCGTGTTAGGGACAGGGGAATCGAGCACTGAAGCTTTCTTT. It codes for CSVLGTGESSTEAFF.

In this sample, this clonotype turned up many times. Mismatch with germline at one junction end may stem from a read error. The rearrangement joins TRBV7-7 to TRBJ1-1; D unclear. The CDR3 contains 13 residues. Germline V gene data show CDR1 as SSHAT and CDR2 as FNYEAQ (reference sequence). CDR3: CASSLDFGTEAFF. The CDR3 DNA follows: TGTGCTAGCAGCTTAGATTTTGGGACTGAAGCTTTCTTT.